A selection of T cell receptor beta chains follows, all from one sample in a study of blood T cell repertoires in COVID-19. Clones were read by immunoSEQ multiplex PCR, and TCRdb kept only the in-frame ones, dropping some. The sample contains nearly 200,000 clones, about four fifths of which appear only once. Sequenced: PBMCs or T cells enriched from blood (not recorded which). All receptors derive from a man between 35 and 55 years old who had recovered from COVID-19. CDR3s include the opening cysteine and the closing phenylalanine or tryptophan. D genes are given only for firm matches. Only some rows state a clone size, as once, few, many or a class for expanded clones.

TRBV3-1/TRBV3-2	NA	NA	TRBJ1-1	TGTGCCAGCAGCCAAGGGGGGGGAAAGAACACTGAAGCTTTCTTT	CASSQGGGKNTEAFF
TRBV15	once	NA	TRBJ1-2	TGTGCCACCAGCAGAGTACAGACCCTCTTCCGGTTCTACACCTTC	CATSRVQTLFRFYTF
TRBV5-1	few	TRBD1	TRBJ2-7	TGCGCCAGCAGCCCGAGACAGGGCAGCTACGAGCAGTACTTC	CASSPRQGSYEQYF
TRBV28	NA	NA	TRBJ1-4	TGTGCCAGCAGCACCTCCGACAGTCCCGGGACTAATGAAAAACTGTTTTTT	CASSTSDSPGTNEKLFF
TRBV5-4	NA	TRBD1	TRBJ1-2	TGTGCCAGCAGCTCTAAGGACAGGGATGGCTACACCTTC	CASSSKDRDGYTF
TRBV2	NA	NA	TRBJ1-3	TGTGCCAGCAGTGAGAAGGGACTGCGCTCTGGAAACACCATATATTTT	CASSEKGLRSGNTIYF
TRBV4-2	few	NA	TRBJ1-1	TGTGCCAGCAGCCAAGAGGCAGGGGCGATCACTGAAGCTTTCTTT	CASSQEAGAITEAFF
TRBV2	NA	NA	TRBJ1-2	TGTGCCAGCAGTGAAAGAACGGGATCCTATGGCTACACCTTC	CASSERTGSYGYTF
TRBV4-1	NA	TRBD1	TRBJ2-7	TGCGCCAGCAGCCAAGATCCCGACAGGGTCTACGAGCAGTACTTC	CASSQDPDRVYEQYF
TRBV11-2	NA	TRBD1	TRBJ1-1	TGTGCCAGCAGTCAACAGGGGGTGGTAAACACTGAAGCTTTCTTT	CASSQQGVVNTEAFF
TRBV6-4	NA	NA	TRBJ1-1	TGTGCCAGCAGGCAACAGGGTCTCACTGAAGCTTTCTTT	CASRQQGLTEAFF
TRBV28	NA	NA	TRBJ1-2	TGTGCCAGCAGGAGGGATTCTGGCTATGGCTACACCTTC	CASRRDSGYGYTF
TRBV30	NA	TRBD2	TRBJ2-1	TGTGCCTGGAGTGTGCTAGCGGGAGCCTACTACAATGAGCAGTTCTTC	CAWSVLAGAYYNEQFF
TRBV2	NA	NA	TRBJ2-4	TGTGCCAGCAGTGATCCCATTACAGCCGCCAAAGCCAAAAACATTCAGTACTTC	CASSDPITAAKAKNIQYF
TRBV2	NA	TRBD1	TRBJ2-3	TGTGCCAGCGACGTATCCCAGGGACAGAGTACAGATACGCAGTATTTT	CASDVSQGQSTDTQYF
TRBV5-4	NA	NA	TRBJ2-5	TGTGCCAGCAGCGGGACTGTACAAGAGACCCAGTACTTC	CASSGTVQETQYF
TRBV11-2	NA	TRBD1	TRBJ2-7	TGTGCCAGCAGCTTGAGGACAGGGACTTCCTACGAGCAGTACTTC	CASSLRTGTSYEQYF
TRBV5-1	NA	NA	TRBJ1-6	TGCGCCAGCAGCTTGTATAGCGGCTATAATTCACCCCTCCACTTT	CASSLYSGYNSPLHF
TRBV9	NA	TRBD2	TRBJ2-1	TGTGCCAGCAGCGTGGCGGGGGGGCCTTCCAATGAGCAGTTCTTC	CASSVAGGPSNEQFF
TRBV5-1	NA	TRBD1	TRBJ2-2	TGCGCCAGCAGCTTGGGGACAGGTGGGAGTCTTACGAACACCGGGGAGCTGTTTTTT	CASSLGTGGSLTNTGELFF
TRBV7-9	NA	NA	TRBJ2-5	TGTGCCAGCAGCCCAGGCAGGGGCGAGGTAGAGACCCAGTACTTC	CASSPGRGEVETQYF
TRBV24-1	NA	NA	TRBJ2-7	TGTGCCACCAGTGACCCCACTGGTTGGGAGCAGTACTTC	CATSDPTGWEQYF
TRBV2	NA	TRBD1	TRBJ1-5	TGTGCCAGCAGCTCCCCTGGGACAGGGCCCCAGCATTTT	CASSSPGTGPQHF
TRBV25-1	NA	TRBD1	TRBJ1-2	TGTGCCAGCAGGATACCCGGACAGGGCGGCTACACCTTC	CASRIPGQGGYTF
TRBV11-2	NA	NA	TRBJ2-2	TGTGCCAGCAGCCCCTCGACAGGATTAAGTGGGGAGCTGTTTTTT	CASSPSTGLSGELFF
TRBV10-2	NA	NA	TRBJ2-3	TGCGCCAGCAGACAGGCCGGGCCGGGAGATACGCAGTATTTT	CASRQAGPGDTQYF
TRBV29-1	NA	NA	TRBJ1-1	TGCAGCGTTGCCCTTTACCAGGCCCCCACTGAAGCTTTCTTT	CSVALYQAPTEAFF
TRBV7-8	NA	NA	TRBJ1-2	TGTGCCAGCAGCTTAGGGGGCGGGAGGGTGCCTGGCTACACCTTC	CASSLGGGRVPGYTF
TRBV6-5	NA	TRBD1	TRBJ2-7	TGTGCCAGCAGTCAGGGGGAAGCCCTCTACGAGCAGTACTTC	CASSQGEALYEQYF
TRBV14	NA	NA	TRBJ2-2	TGTGCCAGCAGCCTCAGGGGGGCCGGGGAGCTGTTTTTT	CASSLRGAGELFF
TRBV7-9	NA	TRBD1	TRBJ2-3	TGTGCCAGCAGCCGATCGGGACAGGGGGTTGCAGATACGCAGTATTTT	CASSRSGQGVADTQYF
TRBV6-5	NA	TRBD1	TRBJ1-2	TGTGCCAGCAGGGGGGACAGATCTGGCTACACCTTC	CASRGDRSGYTF
TRBV2	few	NA	TRBJ1-4	TGTGCCAGCACCCTGGGGGCAGGAGAAAAACTGTTTTTT	CASTLGAGEKLFF
TRBV18	NA	NA	TRBJ2-6	TGTGCCAGCTCACCAAAACAGGGTTCTACCAACGTCCTGACTTTC	CASSPKQGSTNVLTF
TRBV25-1	once	NA	TRBJ1-2	TGTGCCAGCAGTGAGGCTGGACAGTTAAATGGCTACACCTTC	CASSEAGQLNGYTF
TRBV2	NA	TRBD1	TRBJ1-5	TGTGCCAGCAGCGGAAGACAGGGGGGTCAGCCCCAGCATTTT	CASSGRQGGQPQHF
TRBV11-2	NA	NA	TRBJ2-7	TGTGCCAGCAGCTTAGTAGGAGGTTACGAGCAGTACTTC	CASSLVGGYEQYF
TRBV5-4	NA	NA	TRBJ1-1	TGTGCCAGCAGCGCAAACAGCAGGGGGAACACTGAAGCTTTCTTT	CASSANSRGNTEAFF